The subject of this entry is one TCR beta chain. Reanalyzing the 5' RACE reads, TCRdb keeps one entry per CDR3 protein, without DNA. The listing records fewer than 300,000 distinct CDR3 sequences. This sample stems from a study of T cells expressing NK-cell markers. In the study overall: The TCR beta repertoires originated in sorted CD3+CD56+NKG2C+, CD3+CD56+NKG2C- and CD3+CD56-NKG2C+ T cells.

The CDR3 has 17 amino acids. The germline V gene has CDR1 MGHRA and CDR2 YSYEKL. Sequencing was carried out using blood T cells: a sorted CD56 or NKG2C T cell subset, CD4+ or CD8+ T cells, or bulk PBMC T cells (not recorded which). This clonotype was obtained from a woman aged 18 to 75 in good health. The J gene is TRBJ2-2, the V gene TRBV4-1; TCRdb's D call of TRBD2 is untestable without DNA. The CDR3 sequence is CASSPGLAGGPNGELFF.